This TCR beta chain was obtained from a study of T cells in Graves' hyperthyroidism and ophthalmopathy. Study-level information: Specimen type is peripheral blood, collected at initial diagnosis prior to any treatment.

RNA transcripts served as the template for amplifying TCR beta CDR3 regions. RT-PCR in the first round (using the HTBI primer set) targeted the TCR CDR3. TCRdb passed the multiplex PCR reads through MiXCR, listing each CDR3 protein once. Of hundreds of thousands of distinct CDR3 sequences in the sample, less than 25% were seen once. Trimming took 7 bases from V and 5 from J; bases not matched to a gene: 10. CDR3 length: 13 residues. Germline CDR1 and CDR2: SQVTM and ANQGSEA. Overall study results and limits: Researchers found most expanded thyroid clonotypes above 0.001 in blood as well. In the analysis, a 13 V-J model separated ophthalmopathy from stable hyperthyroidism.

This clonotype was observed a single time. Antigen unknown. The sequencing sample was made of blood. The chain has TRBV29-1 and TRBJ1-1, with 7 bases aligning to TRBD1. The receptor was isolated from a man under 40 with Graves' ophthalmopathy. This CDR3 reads CSGNDRVRTEAFF. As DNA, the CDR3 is TGCAGCGGGAATGACAGGGTCAGAACTGAAGCTTTCTTT.